The source of this T cell receptor beta chain is a study of cytomegalovirus exposure and HLA in healthy donors. Study-level points and caveats: According to a subsequent analysis, TCR clusters identified in the first cohort showed a tendency to co-occur across the 120 validation repertoires.

V trimming: 6 bases; J trimming: 7 bases; junction bases outside the gene matches: 10. This CDR3 is built from 15 residues. Germline V CDR1 and CDR2: SGHTA, FQGNSA. Here immunoSEQ multiplex PCR was the method, and the copy in TCRdb shows in-frame clones only, minus some. Among tens of thousands of clones listed, roughly 90% were seen once. Comment on this clone: What it binds is not known.

The sample consisted of PBMCs. The receptor's source is a woman under 30 in good health and CMV-seronegative. The chain uses TRBV7-2 and TRBJ2-7; 12 bases match TRBD2. For the CDR3, the DNA is TGTGCCAGCAGTTCTAGCGGGGGGGTACGTCTGGAGCAGTACTTC. As protein: CASSSSGGVRLEQYF.